This entry concerns a single TCR beta chain. Its target is unknown. CDR1 MNHEY and CDR2 SVGAGI come from the germline V gene. This CDR3 contains 15 residues. V lost 0 bases and J lost 2, with 8 bases in between. Profiling relied on immunoSEQ multiplex PCR, and the TCRdb table lists in-frame clones only, not all of them. In the table there are just over 60,000 clones, around 79% of which are singletons. The sample originates from a study of siplizumab effects on memory and regulatory T cells. Regarding the study as a whole: Naive or memory phenotype assignment was not possible for roughly 80-97% of proliferating CD4+ or CD8+ clones.

V gene TRBV6-5 combines with J gene TRBJ2-1; D unclear. The receptor was derived from a human donor in good health. Input material: memory CD4+ T cells sorted from blood. The CDR3 sequence is CASSYSGATYNEQFF. CDR3 sequence (DNA): TGTGCCAGCAGTTACTCTGGCGCAACCTACAATGAGCAGTTCTTC.